The 32 T cell receptor beta chains presented below share a single source sample, sequenced in a study of early T cells in non-severe SARS-CoV-2 infection. Each CDR3 protein is one row after TCRdb ran MiXCR on the 5' RACE reads. Of tens of thousands of distinct CDR3 sequences in the sample, 11% to 15% were seen once. The material sequenced was whole blood. These receptors all come from an adult who was a healthcare worker with PCR-confirmed SARS-CoV-2 infection or an uninfected control (not recorded which).

The rearrangement joins TRBV7-9 to TRBJ2-7; D not certain. The CDR3 is 16 residues long. Germline CDR1 SEHNR, CDR2 FQNEAQ (reference sequence). The germline V and J ends were trimmed by 1 base and 3 bases, with 16 bases remaining between them. The CDR3 sequence: CASSLVIDWKSYEQYF. DNA for the CDR3: TGTGCCAGCAGCTTAGTGATCGATTGGAAAAGCTACGAGCAGTACTTC.

The table lists this clonotype with many counts. The rearrangement links TRBV12-3 or TRBV12-4 to TRBJ1-4; D uncertain. V shed 4 bases and J shed 8 bases, with 11 bases lying between them. The length of the CDR3 is 13 residues. The chain's CDR3 is CASSSGLREKLFF. CDR3 coding DNA: TGTGCCAGCAGTTCCGGGTTGAGGGAAAAACTGTTTTTT.

V is TRBV29-1 and J is TRBJ2-2; D is unclear. Germline lookup yields CDR1 SQVTM and CDR2 ANQGSEA. The CDR3 has 11 amino acids. V dropped 0 bases and J dropped 6 bases, with 2 bases sitting between them. The CDR3 sequence: CSVEDPGELFF. The CDR3, as DNA: TGCAGCGTTGAAGATCCCGGGGAGCTGTTTTTT.

The J gene is TRBJ2-7, the V gene TRBV20-1, with TRBD2 matching over 8 bases. The CDR3 is 15 residues long. The trim removed 2 bases at V and 3 bases at J, leaving 9 bases unmatched. CDR1 and CDR2 (germline): DFQATT, SNEGSKA (reference sequence). CDR3 amino acids: CSARPLRGDFYEQYF. The DNA for the CDR3 is TGCAGTGCTAGACCCTTGCGGGGGGACTTCTACGAGCAGTACTTC.

The CDR3 protein is CSVEDTNIQYF. The CDR3 DNA sequence: TGCAGCGTTGAAGACACGAACATTCAGTACTTC. This sequence joins TRBV29-1 and TRBJ2-4, with D hard to call. Trimming pared 0 bases from V and 7 bases from J, leaving 4 bases between. The CDR3 runs 11 residues. CDR1 is SQVTM, CDR2 ANQGSEA, per germline.

The chain combines TRBV7-2 with TRBJ2-7; D unresolved. CDR1 and CDR2 from the germline V gene are SGHTA and FQGNSA. V was pared by 2 bases and J by 6 bases, with 11 bases between. This CDR3 region has 13 residues. CDR3 nucleotide sequence: TGTGCCAGCAGCTTATACGATGCCGGCGAGCAGTACTTC. Encoded protein: CASSLYDAGEQYF.

This clonotype has ten or more counts. This rearrangement joins TRBV9 to TRBJ1-1; TRBD1 is a possible D gene (5 bases). Germline V gene lookup returns CDR1 SGDLS and CDR2 YYNGEE. V gave up 4 bases and J gave up 5 bases, with 15 bases separating them. The CDR3 has 14 residues. The CDR3 coding sequence is TGTGCCAGCAGCATGAGGGGCGGAAGAACTGAAGCTTTCTTT. It codes for CASSMRGGRTEAFF.

This chain connects TRBV10-3 to TRBJ2-3; no clear D gene. V lost 6 bases, J lost 2 bases, and 12 bases lay in between. Germline V gene data show CDR1 as ENHRY and CDR2 as SYGVKD. This CDR3 comprises 14 residues. For the CDR3, the DNA is TGTGCCATCAGGGCCGTTTCCTCCACAGATACGCAGTATTTT. Translation gives CAIRAVSSTDTQYF.

This clonotype came up a few times. The V and J genes are TRBV9 and TRBJ1-3; perhaps TRBD1 as D (6 bases). Germline V CDR1 and CDR2: SGDLS, YYNGEE. Trimming removed 3 bases from V and 4 bases from J, with 14 bases in between. The CDR3 covers 15 residues. The CDR3 sequence: CASSGGTYGGNTIYF. In nucleotides, the CDR3 is TGTGCCAGCAGCGGGGGGACATATGGAGGAAACACCATATATTTT.

This clonotype was seen just once. V is TRBV4-2 and J is TRBJ2-3; D is possibly TRBD1 (6 bases). CDR1 is LGHNA, CDR2 YNFKEQ, per germline. Trimming pared 2 bases from V and 3 bases from J, leaving 6 bases between. The CDR3 length is 13 residues. The CDR3 is CASSQRGTDTQYF. In DNA, the CDR3 is TGTGCCAGCAGCCAAAGGGGGACAGATACGCAGTATTTT.

This clonotype showed up just a few times. The rearrangement joins TRBV24-1 to TRBJ2-5; 9 positions match TRBD2. The CDR3 spans 17 residues. Per germline, CDR1 KGHDR and CDR2 SFDVKD. V shed 3 bases, J shed 4 bases, and the junction held 11 bases outside the gene matches. CDR3 sequence reads: CATSDPSISGGSETQYF. For the CDR3, the DNA is TGTGCCACCAGTGATCCCTCTATTAGCGGGGGTTCAGAGACCCAGTACTTC.

The chain carries TRBV6-4 and TRBJ1-2; possible D gene TRBD1, 5 bases. Trimming took off 5 bases at V and 4 bases at J, with 20 bases between the two ends. Germline CDR1 reads MRHNA; CDR2 reads SNTAGT. The CDR3 is made up of 16 amino acids. CDR3 in DNA: TGTGCCAGCAGTCCTGGGAACAGGCGAATAACCTATGGCTACACCTTC. Translation: CASSPGNRRITYGYTF.

The gene calls are TRBV3-1 and TRBJ2-1, with 7 bases identical to TRBD1. The CDR3 has 14 amino acids. The germline V gene encodes CDR1 LGHDT and CDR2 YNNKEL (reference sequence). V gave up 5 bases and J gave up 9 bases; unmatched junction bases: 10. In nucleotides, the CDR3 is TGTGCCAGCAGCTCACAGGGGAGAGGAGGTGAGCAGTTCTTC. Amino acids: CASSSQGRGGEQFF.

The gene calls are TRBV3-1 and TRBJ2-5; D is unclear. This CDR3 is 13 amino acids long. Germline CDR1 LGHDT, CDR2 YNNKEL (reference sequence). The V end was cut by 4 bases, the J end by 1 base, with 7 bases between. The CDR3 sequence: CASSPYPQETQYF. DNA of the CDR3: TGTGCCAGCAGCCCCTACCCCCAAGAGACCCAGTACTTC.

In its sample, this clonotype was seen a few times. The chain joins TRBV6-2 or TRBV6-3 to TRBJ1-1; weak D call: TRBD1 (5 bases). V was clipped by 7 bases and J by 2 bases, with 14 bases between them. The CDR3 length is 14 residues. Germline CDR1 is MNHEY and CDR2 is SVGEGT. The CDR3 region has the DNA TGTGCCAGCATAGACGGGACGGGAAACACTGAAGCTTTCTTT. It yields the protein CASIDGTGNTEAFF.

This clonotype was counted a few times. This chain links TRBV29-1 with TRBJ2-7, with D perhaps being TRBD1 or TRBD2 (7 bases each). This CDR3 contains 14 residues. V was clipped by 5 bases and J by 0 bases, with 14 bases between them. CDR1 is SQVTM, CDR2 ANQGSEA, per germline. CDR3 region: CSVLRGGSSYEQYF. CDR3 nucleotide sequence: TGCAGCGTTCTCAGGGGGGGTTCCTCCTACGAGCAGTACTTC.

This chain joins TRBV28 and TRBJ2-3, with unresolved D. V gave up 10 bases and J gave up 1 base, with 12 bases separating them. Germline-derived CDR1 and CDR2 are MDHEN and SYDVKM. There are 13 residues in the CDR3. Written as DNA, the CDR3 is TGTGCCATCTACCGACGCGGCACAGATACGCAGTATTTT. It yields the protein CAIYRRGTDTQYF.

This chain connects TRBV7-8 to TRBJ1-1; 8 bases fit TRBD1. This CDR3 contains 15 residues. With V trimmed by 5 bases and J by 4 bases, 9 bases remained unmatched. CDR1 is SGHVS and CDR2 is FQNEAQ in the germline V gene. In DNA form, the CDR3 reads TGTGCCAGCAGCACAAGACAGGGGTTGGTCACTGAAGCTTTCTTT. Translated: CASSTRQGLVTEAFF.

This clonotype showed up just a few times. One end of the junction does not line up with germline, which may come from a read error. The V and J genes are TRBV7-7 and TRBJ2-2, with D maybe TRBD2 (5 bases). Germline assignment: CDR1 SSHAT and CDR2 FNYEAQ (reference sequence). The CDR3 is made up of 14 amino acids. CDR3 DNA: TGTGCTAGCAGCGGCCTAGCGAACACCGGGGAGCTGTTTTTT. Protein: CASSGLANTGELFF.

There are a few counts of this clonotype. The CDR3 region is CASRDRNQPQHF. CDR3 nucleotide sequence: TGTGCCAGCAGAGACAGAAATCAGCCCCAGCATTTT. The chain is built from TRBV28 and TRBJ1-5, with a weak D call TRBD1 (5 bases). V lost 6 bases, J lost 4 bases, and 7 bases lay in between. Looked up from germline, CDR1 is MDHEN and CDR2 is SYDVKM. This CDR3 region has 12 residues.

The genes are TRBV20-1 and TRBJ2-7; 8 bases are a match to TRBD1. CDR3 length: 14 residues. The germline V gene encodes CDR1 DFQATT and CDR2 SNEGSKA (reference sequence). J gave up 0 bases and V 6 bases, and 7 bases lay outside the gene matches. The CDR3 loop is CSAGRQGSSYEQYF. The CDR3 region has the DNA TGCAGTGCCGGTCGACAGGGGAGCTCCTACGAGCAGTACTTC.

V gene TRBV29-1 combines with J gene TRBJ1-5; possible D gene TRBD1, 5 bases. Germline V gives CDR1 SQVTM, CDR2 ANQGSEA. Trimming left V 6 bases short and J 5 bases short, with 17 bases between. CDR3 length equals 14 residues. The DNA of the CDR3 is TGCAGCGTCCTTGGACACGGGAAGGATCAGCCCCAGCATTTT. Its protein product is CSVLGHGKDQPQHF.

The V call is TRBV6-6, the J call TRBJ2-1; 10 bases line up with TRBD1. The length of the CDR3 is 16 residues. The ends lost 0 bases at V and 5 bases at J; junction bases unmatched: 4. Germline V gene data show CDR1 as MNHNY and CDR2 as SVGAGI (reference sequence). CDR3 DNA sequence: TGTGCCAGCAGTTACTCCGGGACAGGGGTCAACAATGAGCAGTTCTTC. This translates into CASSYSGTGVNNEQFF.

This rearrangement joins TRBV5-1 to TRBJ2-7, with 8 bases that match TRBD2. Germline trimming cut 4 bases from V and 0 bases from J; bases unmatched to any gene: 15. This CDR3 is built from 18 residues. The germline V gene has CDR1 SGHRS and CDR2 YFSETQ. In nucleotides, the CDR3 is TGCGCCAGCAGCGAACCTCGTATGGCGGGGGGCTTCTCCTACGAGCAGTACTTC. Protein product: CASSEPRMAGGFSYEQYF.

This chain links TRBV12-3 or TRBV12-4 with TRBJ2-2, with D tentatively TRBD1 or TRBD2 (5 bases each). V lost 5 bases to trimming and J lost 6 bases, with 7 bases between them. This CDR3 has 12 amino acids. CDR3 bases: TGTGCCAGCAGTCAGGGACCCGGGGAGCTGTTTTTT. Translating it yields CASSQGPGELFF.

V usage is TRBV15 and J usage is TRBJ2-7; D perhaps matches TRBD1 (5 bases). Between the trimmed V and J ends, which lost 1 base and 2 bases, there was a span of 12 bases. The CDR3 length is 15 residues. Germline lookup yields CDR1 LNHNV and CDR2 YYDKDF (reference sequence). The CDR3 spells CATSRADRGTYEQYF. The CDR3 DNA is TGTGCCACCAGCAGAGCAGATAGGGGAACCTACGAGCAGTACTTC.

The CDR3 coding sequence is TGTGCCAGCAGCGTAGTGTACAGGTCCCGTTTTAATGAGCAGTTCTTC. Its protein is CASSVVYRSRFNEQFF. The rearrangement links TRBV9 to TRBJ2-1, with D perhaps matching TRBD1 (5 bases). V was clipped by 0 bases and J by 7 bases, with 17 bases between them. The CDR3 has 16 residues. Germline assignment: CDR1 SGDLS and CDR2 YYNGEE. The full variable domain, in which reference TRBV9 and TRBJ2-1 provide the parts outside the CDR3, is DSGVTQTPKHLITATGQRVTLRCSPRSGDLSVYWYQQSLDQGLQFLIQYYNGEERAKGNILERFSAQQFPDLHSELNLSSLELGDSALYFCASSVVYRSRFNEQFFGPGTRLTVL.

This clonotype was detected many times. The J gene is TRBJ1-4, the V gene TRBV10-1, with D possibly matching TRBD1 (5 bases). The CDR3 totals 15 residues. Germline loops: CDR1 WNHNN, CDR2 SYGVQD (reference sequence). V gave up 7 bases and J gave up 4 bases, with 16 bases separating them. CDR3 bases: TGCGCCAGCATCCTCCCGGGACCCCATAATGAAAAACTGTTTTTT. The encoded protein is CASILPGPHNEKLFF.

The CDR3 spells CASSSTPGLAGLPYEQYF. CDR3 nucleotides: TGTGCCAGCAGCTCAACACCGGGACTAGCGGGGTTACCCTACGAGCAGTACTTC. The V and J genes are TRBV11-2 and TRBJ2-7, with 13 bases fitting TRBD2. The ends lost 4 bases at V and 2 bases at J; junction bases unmatched: 11. Germline CDR1 reads SGHAT; CDR2 reads FQNNGV. The length of the CDR3 is 18 residues.

This clonotype was picked up a small number of times. The chain links TRBV28 to TRBJ2-1, with 8 nucleotides matching TRBD2. The CDR3 sequence is 18 residues long. V lost 1 base and J lost 0; bases outside the gene matches: 8. Germline V gene lookup returns CDR1 MDHEN and CDR2 SYDVKM. DNA for the CDR3: TGTGCCAGCAGTTTATTGGGTAACAGCGGGAGCTCCTACAATGAGCAGTTCTTC. Its translation: CASSLLGNSGSSYNEQFF.

Points on this clonotype: Mismatch with germline at one junction end may stem from a read error. In DNA form, the CDR3 reads TGCACCAGCGCCGCCCTTCCAGGACTAGTCTCCTACGAGCAGTACTTC. Translation: CTSAALPGLVSYEQYF. The chain joins TRBV5-1 to TRBJ2-7; 7 nucleotides match TRBD2. The CDR3 is 16 amino acids. Germline V gene sequence: CDR1 SGHRS, CDR2 YFSETQ.

The chain uses TRBV4-2 and TRBJ2-1; possible D gene TRBD2, 5 bases. The V end was cut by 2 bases, the J end by 8 bases, with 16 bases between. The CDR3 sequence is 15 residues long. CDR1 and CDR2 from the germline V gene are LGHNA and YNFKEQ. CDR3: CASSQLRAAGDEQFF. CDR3 sequence (DNA): TGTGCCAGCAGCCAATTACGCGCCGCCGGGGATGAGCAGTTCTTC.